A single sample gave rise to the 23 T cell receptor beta chains below, sequenced in a study of blood T cell repertoires in COVID-19. The assay was immunoSEQ multiplex PCR, and TCRdb's table has in-frame clones only and misses some. The repertoire holds 200,000 to 300,000 clones, with around 83% as singletons. What was sequenced was peripheral blood. The receptor source for this set is a woman aged 40-49 years who had recovered from COVID-19.

This clone was observed a handful of times. The V gene is TRBV2, the J gene TRBJ1-5; possibly TRBD1 for D (6 bases). V was clipped by 7 bases and J by 4 bases, with 11 bases between them. The CDR3 has 13 amino acids. The germline V gene has CDR1 SNHLY and CDR2 FYNNEI. DNA for the CDR3: TGTGCCAGCAAGGCAGGGGAGAATCAGCCCCAGCATTTT. Protein sequence: CASKAGENQPQHF.

The genes are TRBV11-3 and TRBJ1-6; a weak D match, TRBD1 (5 bases). The CDR3 contains 15 residues. In germline, CDR1 is SGHNT, CDR2 YENEEA. V was clipped by 2 bases and J by 14 bases, with 19 bases between them. CDR3 nucleotide sequence: TGTGCCAGCAGCTTAAATGAAGGCGCGGGGCCTTCCCTCCACTTT. Its protein product is CASSLNEGAGPSLHF. Full variable domain (missing parts from reference TRBV11-3 and TRBJ1-6): EAGVVQSPRYKIIEKKQPVAFWCNPISGHNTLYWYLQNLGQGPELLIRYENEEAVDDSQLPKDRFSAERLKGVDSTLKIQPAELGDSAVYLCASSLNEGAGPSLHFGNGTRLTVT.

The chain has TRBV10-3 and TRBJ2-1; 8 bases agree with TRBD2. CDR1 ENHRY and CDR2 SYGVKD come from the germline V gene. This CDR3 spans 16 amino acids. V was pared by 4 bases and J by 7 bases, with 12 bases of the junction left unmatched. This CDR3 reads CAISAPLGGAVNEQFF. CDR3 in DNA: TGTGCCATCAGTGCTCCCCTCGGGGGGGCTGTGAATGAGCAGTTCTTC.

In regard to this clone: Other DNA sequences in this sample translate to the same CDR3. CDR3 DNA sequence: TGTGCCAGCAGCCTAGGACAGAGCTATGGCTACACCTTC. Translating gives CASSLGQSYGYTF. V is TRBV12-3 or TRBV12-4 and J is TRBJ1-2; tentatively, D is TRBD1 (6 bases). The CDR3 extends over 13 amino acids. V was shortened by 6 bases and J by 4 bases, with 12 bases between the two germline ends.

CDR3: CASSVVGGGYTF. The CDR3 region has the DNA TGTGCCAGCAGCGTAGTGGGGGGTGGCTACACCTTC. V and J are TRBV9 and TRBJ1-2; tentatively, D is TRBD1 (5 bases). Trimming pared 0 bases from V and 7 bases from J, leaving 7 bases between. From germline, CDR1 is SGDLS and CDR2 YYNGEE. The CDR3 runs to 12 residues.

This chain links TRBV3-1 (or the pseudogene TRBV3-2) with TRBJ1-2; possibly TRBD1 for D (6 bases). The germline V gene encodes CDR1 LGHDT and CDR2 YNNKEL (reference sequence). This CDR3 has 13 residues. Trimming cost V 1 base and J 7 bases, with 10 bases left between them. The DNA of the CDR3 is TGTGCCAGCAGCCAAGGGGACACTGGTGGCTACACCTTC. Protein product: CASSQGDTGGYTF.

The V and J genes are TRBV4-1 and TRBJ1-1; D gene unclear. CDR1 is MGHRA, CDR2 YSYEKL, per germline. V lost 3 bases and J lost 7, with 12 bases in between. The CDR3 totals 13 residues. This CDR3 is CASSHSSPGEAFF. CDR3 bases: TGCGCCAGCAGCCATAGCAGCCCTGGTGAAGCTTTCTTT.

This clone appeared a few times. Here the CDR3 DNA reads TGTGCCAGCACTCCGACACGAGGGCATGAAGCTTTCTTT. This gives the protein CASTPTRGHEAFF. This chain joins TRBV6-5 and TRBJ1-1; D is undetermined. Germline CDR1 reads MNHEY; CDR2 reads SVGAGI. This CDR3 spans 13 amino acids. V lost 7 bases to trimming and J lost 7 bases, with 16 bases between them.

Note on this clone: Within the sample, other DNA sequences also encode this same CDR3. This chain connects TRBV11-2 to TRBJ2-1; D may be TRBD1 (6 bases). Trimming left V 0 bases short and J 8 bases short, with 8 bases between. Germline V gene lookup returns CDR1 SGHAT and CDR2 FQNNGV. The CDR3 has 13 amino acids. CDR3 coding DNA: TGTGCCAGCAGCTTAGACAGGGGCCATGAGCAGTTCTTC. Translation: CASSLDRGHEQFF.

CDR3 sequence: CASSVDRGRSSNQPQHF. CDR3 sequence (DNA): TGTGCCAGTAGTGTGGACAGGGGCCGGAGTTCCAATCAGCCCCAGCATTTT. The chain employs TRBV19 and TRBJ1-5; 9 nucleotides line up with TRBD1. V lost 5 bases and J lost 3; bases outside the gene matches: 11. CDR3 length: 17 residues. Germline-derived CDR1 and CDR2 are LNHDA and SQIVND (reference sequence).

The chain joins TRBV27 to TRBJ1-1; 9 bases fit TRBD1. V shed 7 bases, J shed 4 bases, and the junction held 10 bases outside the gene matches. Germline V gene sequence: CDR1 MNHEY, CDR2 SMNVEV (reference sequence). The CDR3 consists of 15 residues. CDR3 amino acids: CASKIQGARGTEAFF. DNA for the CDR3: TGTGCCAGCAAGATACAGGGGGCGCGGGGCACTGAAGCTTTCTTT.

The rearrangement uses TRBV7-2 and TRBJ1-1; D remains ambiguous. The CDR3 has 13 amino acids. Germline V CDR1 and CDR2: SGHTA, FQGNSA. V lost 4 bases and J 7 bases, leaving 13 bases between the germline ends. CDR3 nucleotide sequence: TGTGCCAGCAGCTCCGGAGGGATTTTTGAAGCTTTCTTT. Translated, it gives CASSSGGIFEAFF.

The chain employs TRBV28 and TRBJ1-1; no clear D gene. The germline V gene encodes CDR1 MDHEN and CDR2 SYDVKM. Trimming stripped 2 bases from V and 3 bases from J, with 7 bases between. The CDR3 runs 13 residues. The CDR3 DNA is TGTGCCAGCAGTTTACCCGGGGACACTGAAGCTTTCTTT. Its translation is CASSLPGDTEAFF.

This chain joins TRBV11-2 and TRBJ1-6, with D maybe TRBD1 (6 bases). The length of the CDR3 is 15 residues. In germline, CDR1 is SGHAT, CDR2 FQNNGV. V was trimmed by 6 bases and J by 7 bases, leaving 16 bases between them. The CDR3 DNA is TGTGCCAGCAGACCAACTCAGGGGCAAAATTCACCCCTCCACTTT. This gives the protein CASRPTQGQNSPLHF.

V and J are TRBV30 and TRBJ1-6, with 11 bases matching TRBD1. J gave up 6 bases and V 4 bases, and 8 bases lay outside the gene matches. The CDR3 contains 16 residues. Germline V gives CDR1 GTSNPN, CDR2 SVGIG (reference sequence). CDR3 region: CAWKDRGRSSNSPLHF. Written as DNA, the CDR3 is TGTGCCTGGAAGGACAGGGGGCGATCGAGTAATTCACCCCTCCACTTT.

This chain's CDR3 is CASSPSERPRTGELFF. CDR3 DNA: TGTGCCAGCAGCCCCTCCGAACGGCCGAGGACCGGGGAGCTGTTTTTT. This chain connects TRBV14 to TRBJ2-2, with D unresolved. The CDR3 runs to 16 residues. CDR1 SGHDN and CDR2 FVKESK come from the germline V gene. V was cut by 4 bases and J by 5 bases, with 17 bases left in between.

This chain links TRBV28 with TRBJ2-3; 8 bases map to TRBD2. V shed 8 bases and J 2 bases; nucleotides not matched to a gene: 3. Per germline, CDR1 MDHEN and CDR2 SYDVKM. The CDR3 totals 13 residues. The CDR3 region is CASSGGATDTQYF. CDR3 bases: TGTGCCAGCTCCGGGGGGGCCACAGATACGCAGTATTTT.

The chain couples TRBV19 to TRBJ1-4, with TRBD1 matching over 7 bases. Trimming cost V 7 bases and J 5 bases; bases outside gene matches: 7. Germline-derived CDR1 and CDR2 are LNHDA and SQIVND (reference sequence). The CDR3 sequence is 14 residues long. The CDR3 sequence: CASTRAGGNEKLFF. The DNA of the CDR3 is TGTGCCAGTACTCGGGCAGGGGGAAATGAAAAACTGTTTTTT.

CDR3 protein: CASASGVFSPLHF. The CDR3 DNA is TGTGCCAGCGCGTCAGGGGTTTTCTCACCCCTCCACTTT. The J gene is TRBJ1-6, the V gene TRBV27; weak D call: TRBD1 (6 bases). Germline-derived CDR1 and CDR2 are MNHEY and SMNVEV (reference sequence). V lost 8 bases, J lost 10 bases, and 15 bases lay in between. The CDR3 totals 13 residues.

V usage is TRBV28 and J usage is TRBJ1-1, with D perhaps matching TRBD1 (6 bases). This CDR3 region has 16 residues. V was trimmed by 6 bases and J by 3 bases, leaving 20 bases between them. Looked up from germline, CDR1 is MDHEN and CDR2 is SYDVKM. CDR3 protein: CASRSTPDRPDTEAFF. In DNA form, the CDR3 reads TGTGCCAGCAGGTCAACCCCGGACAGACCTGACACTGAAGCTTTCTTT.

The CDR3 sequence is CARDRGSGANVLTF. CDR3 coding DNA: TGTGCCCGAGATAGGGGCTCTGGGGCCAACGTCCTGACTTTC. The rearrangement uses TRBV30 and TRBJ2-6; D is possibly TRBD1 (5 bases). The germline V gene encodes CDR1 GTSNPN and CDR2 SVGIG (reference sequence). The CDR3 length is 14 residues. The V and J ends lost 8 bases and 0 bases respectively, with 11 bases between them.

This sequence joins TRBV7-2 and TRBJ1-1; 7 positions agree with TRBD1. The length of the CDR3 is 14 residues. Germline V gene sequence: CDR1 SGHTA, CDR2 FQGNSA. V was pared by 5 bases and J by 1 base, with 4 bases of the junction left unmatched. For the CDR3, the DNA is TGTGCCAGCAGCAGACGACAGGGGAACACTGAAGCTTTCTTT. Residues: CASSRRQGNTEAFF.

V and J are TRBV5-4 and TRBJ1-2; D gene ambiguous. The germline CDR1 and CDR2 sequences are SGHNT and YYREEE (reference sequence). The V end was cut by 1 base, the J end by 0 bases, with 10 bases between. The CDR3 spans 15 residues. CDR3 sequence: CASSLPVETNYGYTF. As DNA, the CDR3 is TGTGCCAGCAGCTTGCCGGTCGAGACTAACTATGGCTACACCTTC. The variable domain in full, with the rest retrieved from reference TRBV5-4 and TRBJ1-2, is ETGVTQSPTHLIKTRGQQVTLRCSSQSGHNTVSWYQQALGQGPQFIFQYYREEENGRGNFPPRFSGLQFPNYSSELNVNALELDDSALYLCASSLPVETNYGYTFGSGTRLTVV.